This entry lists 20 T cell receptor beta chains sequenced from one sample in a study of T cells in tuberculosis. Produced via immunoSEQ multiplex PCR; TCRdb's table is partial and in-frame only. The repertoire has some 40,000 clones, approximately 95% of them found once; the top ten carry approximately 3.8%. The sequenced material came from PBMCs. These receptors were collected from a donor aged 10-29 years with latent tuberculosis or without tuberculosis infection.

In DNA form, the CDR3 reads TGTGCCAGCAGTTTAGCGGGACAGAATACGCAGTATTTT. This codes for CASSLAGQNTQYF. This chain joins TRBV28 and TRBJ2-3; perhaps TRBD1 as D (7 bases). The CDR3 contains 13 residues. Germline V CDR1 and CDR2: MDHEN, SYDVKM. V was trimmed by 2 bases and J by 7 bases, leaving 10 bases between them.

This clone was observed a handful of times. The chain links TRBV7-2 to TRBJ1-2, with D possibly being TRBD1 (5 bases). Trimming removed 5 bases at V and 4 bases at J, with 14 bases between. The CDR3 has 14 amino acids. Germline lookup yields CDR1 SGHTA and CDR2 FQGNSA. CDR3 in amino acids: CASSTIRTTYGYTF. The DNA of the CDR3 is TGTGCCAGCAGCACCATTCGGACAACCTATGGCTACACCTTC.

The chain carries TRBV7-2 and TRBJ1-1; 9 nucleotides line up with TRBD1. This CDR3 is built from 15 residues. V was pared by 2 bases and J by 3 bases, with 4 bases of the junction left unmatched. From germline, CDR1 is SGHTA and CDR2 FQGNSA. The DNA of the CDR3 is TGTGCCAGCAGCTTAAACAGGGGGCTCTACACTGAAGCTTTCTTT. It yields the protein CASSLNRGLYTEAFF.

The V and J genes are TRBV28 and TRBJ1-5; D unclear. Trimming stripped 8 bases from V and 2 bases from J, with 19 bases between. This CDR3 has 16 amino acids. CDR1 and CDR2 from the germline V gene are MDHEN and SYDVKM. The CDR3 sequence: CASSVRVMRGNQPQHF. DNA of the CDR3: TGTGCCAGCTCCGTTCGGGTTATGAGGGGCAATCAGCCCCAGCATTTT.

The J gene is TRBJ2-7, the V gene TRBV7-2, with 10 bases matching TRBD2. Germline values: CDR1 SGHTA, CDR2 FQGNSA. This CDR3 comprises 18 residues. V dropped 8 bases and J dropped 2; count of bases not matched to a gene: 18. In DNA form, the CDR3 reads TGTGCCAGCTGGGGTCGGCTAGCGGGGGATGATAAAACCTACGAGCAGTACTTC. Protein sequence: CASWGRLAGDDKTYEQYF. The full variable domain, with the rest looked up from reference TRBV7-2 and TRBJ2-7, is GAGVSQSPSNKVTEKGKDVELRCDPISGHTALYWYRQSLGQGLEFLIYFQGNSAPDKSGLPSDRFSAERTGGSVSTLTIQRTQQEDSAVYLCASWGRLAGDDKTYEQYFGPGTRLTVT.

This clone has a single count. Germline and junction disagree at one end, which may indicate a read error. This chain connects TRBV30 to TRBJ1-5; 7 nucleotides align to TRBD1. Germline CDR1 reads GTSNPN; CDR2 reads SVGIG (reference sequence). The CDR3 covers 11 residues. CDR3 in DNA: TGTGCCTGGAGCGCAGGGGGGCCCCACCATTTT. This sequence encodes CAWSAGGPHHF. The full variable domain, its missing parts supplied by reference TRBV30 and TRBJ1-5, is SQTIHQWPATLVQPVGSPLSLECTVEGTSNPNLYWYRQAAGRGLQLLFYSVGIGQISSEVPQNLSASRPQDRQFILSSKKLLLSDSGFYLCAWSAGGPHHFGDGTRLSIL.

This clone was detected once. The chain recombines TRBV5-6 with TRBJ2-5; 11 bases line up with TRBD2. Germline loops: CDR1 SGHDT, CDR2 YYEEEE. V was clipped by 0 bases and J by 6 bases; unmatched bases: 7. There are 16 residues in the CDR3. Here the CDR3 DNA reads TGTGCCAGCAGCTTGGTAAGACTAGCGGGGAGGAAGACCCAGTACTTC. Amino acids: CASSLVRLAGRKTQYF.

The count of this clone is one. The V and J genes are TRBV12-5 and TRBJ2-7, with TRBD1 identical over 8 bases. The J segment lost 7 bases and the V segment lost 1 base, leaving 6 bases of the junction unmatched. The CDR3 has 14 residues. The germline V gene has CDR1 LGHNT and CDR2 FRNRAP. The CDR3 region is CASGLGGQGEEQYF. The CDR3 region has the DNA TGTGCTAGTGGTTTGGGAGGACAGGGAGAGGAGCAGTACTTC.

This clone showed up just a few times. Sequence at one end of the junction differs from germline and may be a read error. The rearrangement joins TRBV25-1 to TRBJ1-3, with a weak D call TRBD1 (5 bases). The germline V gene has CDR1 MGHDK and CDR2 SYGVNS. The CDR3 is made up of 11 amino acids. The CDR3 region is CAFEDGEGTVF. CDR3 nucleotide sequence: TGTGCCTTCGAGGATGGGGAGGGGACTGTATTT. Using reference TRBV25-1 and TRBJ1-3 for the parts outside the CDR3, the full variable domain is EADIYQTPRYLVIGTGKKITLECSQTMGHDKMYWYQQDPGMELHLIHYSYGVNSTEKGDLSSESTVSRIRTEHFPLTLESARPSHTSQYLCAFEDGEGTVFGEGSWLTVV.

CDR3 amino acids: CASSWQGDEQFF. The CDR3 nucleotides read TGTGCCAGCAGTTGGCAGGGCGATGAGCAGTTCTTC. The chain has TRBV27 and TRBJ2-1, with D perhaps TRBD1 (5 bases). Germline CDR1 reads MNHEY; CDR2 reads SMNVEV (reference sequence). This CDR3 is 12 amino acids long. With 4 bases removed from V and 8 bases from J, the gap between germline ends came to 9 bases.

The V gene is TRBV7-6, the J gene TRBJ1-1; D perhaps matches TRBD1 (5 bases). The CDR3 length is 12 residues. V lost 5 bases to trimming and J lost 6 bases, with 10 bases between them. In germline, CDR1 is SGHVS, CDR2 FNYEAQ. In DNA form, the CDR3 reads TGTGCCAGCAGCCGGGGGGGGGCTGAAGCTTTCTTT. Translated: CASSRGGAEAFF.

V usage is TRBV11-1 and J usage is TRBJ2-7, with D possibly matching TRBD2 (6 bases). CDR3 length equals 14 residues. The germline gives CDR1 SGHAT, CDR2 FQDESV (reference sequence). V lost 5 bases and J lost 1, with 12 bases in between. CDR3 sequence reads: CASSPPSGSYEQYF. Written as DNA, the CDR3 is TGTGCCAGCAGCCCCCCCAGCGGGTCCTACGAGCAGTACTTC.

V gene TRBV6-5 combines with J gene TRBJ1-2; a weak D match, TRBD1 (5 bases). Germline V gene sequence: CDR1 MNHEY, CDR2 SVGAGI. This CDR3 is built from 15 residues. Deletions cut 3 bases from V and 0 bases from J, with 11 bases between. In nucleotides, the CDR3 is TGTGCCAGCAGTTATTCATGGGGGGCTAACTATGGCTACACCTTC. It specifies CASSYSWGANYGYTF.

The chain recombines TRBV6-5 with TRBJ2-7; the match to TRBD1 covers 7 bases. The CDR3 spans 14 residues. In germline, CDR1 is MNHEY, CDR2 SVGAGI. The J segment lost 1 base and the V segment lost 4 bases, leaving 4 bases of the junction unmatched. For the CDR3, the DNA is TGTGCCAGCAGTTTAGGACAGGAATCCTACGAGCAGTACTTC. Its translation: CASSLGQESYEQYF.

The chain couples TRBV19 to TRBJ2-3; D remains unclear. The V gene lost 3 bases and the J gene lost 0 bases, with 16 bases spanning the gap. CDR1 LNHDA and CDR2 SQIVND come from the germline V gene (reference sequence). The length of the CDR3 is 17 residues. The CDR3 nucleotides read TGTGCCAGTAGTATCGCTTTTGGGCAGGCGAGCACAGATACGCAGTATTTT. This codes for CASSIAFGQASTDTQYF. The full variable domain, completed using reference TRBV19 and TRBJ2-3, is DGGITQSPKYLFRKEGQNVTLSCEQNLNHDAMYWYRQDPGQGLRLIYYSQIVNDFQKGDIAEGYSVSREKKESFPLTVTSAQKNPTAFYLCASSIAFGQASTDTQYFGPGTRLTVL.

CDR3 in amino acids: CAWSTAWGGYGYTF. The CDR3 nucleotides are TGTGCCTGGAGTACGGCGTGGGGGGGCTATGGCTACACCTTC. The rearrangement uses TRBV30 and TRBJ1-2; maybe TRBD1 (5 bases). Germline CDR1 reads GTSNPN; CDR2 reads SVGIG (reference sequence). V lost 2 bases to trimming and J lost 4 bases, with 14 bases between them. This CDR3 has 14 amino acids.

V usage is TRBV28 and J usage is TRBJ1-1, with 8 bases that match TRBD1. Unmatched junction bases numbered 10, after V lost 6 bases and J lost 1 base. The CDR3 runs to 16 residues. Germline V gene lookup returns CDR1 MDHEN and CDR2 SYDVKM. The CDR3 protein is CASRHLTGTGNTEAFF. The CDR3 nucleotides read TGTGCCAGCAGACACCTTACCGGGACAGGGAACACTGAAGCTTTCTTT.

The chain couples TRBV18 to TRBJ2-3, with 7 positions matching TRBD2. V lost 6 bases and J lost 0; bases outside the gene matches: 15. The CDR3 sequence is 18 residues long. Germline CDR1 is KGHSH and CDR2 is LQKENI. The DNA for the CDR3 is TGTGCCAGCTCTCCTCAACGGGCTAGCGGATCTAGCACAGATACGCAGTATTTT. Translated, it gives CASSPQRASGSSTDTQYF.

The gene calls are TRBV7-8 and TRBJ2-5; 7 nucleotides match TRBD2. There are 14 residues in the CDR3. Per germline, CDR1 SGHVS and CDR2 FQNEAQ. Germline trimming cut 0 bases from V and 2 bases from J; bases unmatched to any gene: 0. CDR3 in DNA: TGTGCCAGCAGCTTAGCGGGGGGGCAAGAGACCCAGTACTTC. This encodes CASSLAGGQETQYF. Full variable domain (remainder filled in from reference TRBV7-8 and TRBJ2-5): GAGVSQSPRYKVAKRGQDVALRCDPISGHVSLFWYQQALGQGPEFLTYFQNEAQLDKSGLPSDRFFAERPEGSVSTLKIQRTQQEDSAVYLCASSLAGGQETQYFGPGTRLLVL.

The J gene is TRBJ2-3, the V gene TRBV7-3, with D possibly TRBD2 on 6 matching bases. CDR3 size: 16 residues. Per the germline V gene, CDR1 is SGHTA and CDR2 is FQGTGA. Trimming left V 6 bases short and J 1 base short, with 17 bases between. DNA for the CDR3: TGTGCCAGCAGTTCCATTACCGGGACTCGCACAGATACGCAGTATTTT. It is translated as CASSSITGTRTDTQYF.